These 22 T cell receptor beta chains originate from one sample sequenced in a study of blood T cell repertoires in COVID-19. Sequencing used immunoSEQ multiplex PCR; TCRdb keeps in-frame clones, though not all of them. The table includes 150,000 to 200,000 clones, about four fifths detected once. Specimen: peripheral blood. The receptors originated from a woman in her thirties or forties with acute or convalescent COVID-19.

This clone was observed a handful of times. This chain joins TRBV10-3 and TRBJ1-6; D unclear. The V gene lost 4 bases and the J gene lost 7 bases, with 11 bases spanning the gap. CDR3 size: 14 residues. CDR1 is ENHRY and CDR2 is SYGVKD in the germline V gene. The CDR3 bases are TGTGCCATCAGTGGGAGGGTTGGGAATTCACCCCTCCACTTT. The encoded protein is CAISGRVGNSPLHF.

This CDR3 reads CASSQEVAGGTQFF. The CDR3 DNA is TGTGCCAGCAGCCAAGAGGTAGCGGGAGGCACCCAGTTCTTC. The rearrangement joins TRBV4-2 to TRBJ2-1, with 10 nucleotides matching TRBD2. V was clipped by 0 bases and J by 13 bases; unmatched bases: 6. The CDR3 sequence is 14 residues long. Germline assignment: CDR1 LGHNA and CDR2 YNFKEQ.

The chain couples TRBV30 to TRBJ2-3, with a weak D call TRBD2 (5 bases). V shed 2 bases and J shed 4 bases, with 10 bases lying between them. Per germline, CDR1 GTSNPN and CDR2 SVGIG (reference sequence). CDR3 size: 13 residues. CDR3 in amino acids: CAWSRGSSDTQYF. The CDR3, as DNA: TGTGCCTGGAGTCGGGGTAGTTCAGATACGCAGTATTTT.

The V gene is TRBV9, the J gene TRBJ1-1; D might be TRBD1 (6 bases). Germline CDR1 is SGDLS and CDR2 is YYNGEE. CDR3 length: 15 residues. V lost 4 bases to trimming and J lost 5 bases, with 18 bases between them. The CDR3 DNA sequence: TGTGCCAGCAGCCCTAGGGTCAGGGGAGAGACTGAAGCTTTCTTT. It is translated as CASSPRVRGETEAFF.

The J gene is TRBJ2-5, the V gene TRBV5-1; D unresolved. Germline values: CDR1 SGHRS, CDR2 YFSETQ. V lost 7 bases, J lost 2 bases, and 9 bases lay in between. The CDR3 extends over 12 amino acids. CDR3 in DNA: TGCGCCAGCCAGTTACAACAAGAGACCCAGTACTTC. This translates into CASQLQQETQYF.

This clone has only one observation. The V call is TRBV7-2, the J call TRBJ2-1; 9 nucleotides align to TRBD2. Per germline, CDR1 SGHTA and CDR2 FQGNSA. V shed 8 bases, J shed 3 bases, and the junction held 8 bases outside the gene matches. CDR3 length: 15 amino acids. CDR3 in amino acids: CASFRTSDNYNEQFF. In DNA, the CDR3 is TGTGCCAGCTTTAGGACTAGCGATAACTACAATGAGCAGTTCTTC.

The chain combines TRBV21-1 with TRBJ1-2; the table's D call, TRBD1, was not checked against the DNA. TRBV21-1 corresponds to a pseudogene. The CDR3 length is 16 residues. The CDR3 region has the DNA TGTGCCAGCAGCAAATTGCAGGGCCCGGGTCCCGGTGGCTACACCTTC. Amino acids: CASSKLQGPGPGGYTF.

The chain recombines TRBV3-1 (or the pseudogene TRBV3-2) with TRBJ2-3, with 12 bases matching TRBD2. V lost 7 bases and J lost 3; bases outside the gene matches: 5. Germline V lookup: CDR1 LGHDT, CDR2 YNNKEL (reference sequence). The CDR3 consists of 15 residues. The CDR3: CASTLAGGITDTQYF. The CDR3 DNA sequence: TGTGCCAGCACCCTAGCGGGGGGGATTACAGATACGCAGTATTTT.

CDR3 sequence (DNA): TGTGCCAGCAGCTTCCAGGGGGCCCCTAACTATGGCTACACCTTC. Translated, it gives CASSFQGAPNYGYTF. The chain recombines TRBV7-2 with TRBJ1-2; TRBD1 aligns across 8 bases. Germline V gene lookup returns CDR1 SGHTA and CDR2 FQGNSA. The CDR3 consists of 15 residues. The junction had 3 bases not matched to a gene; V was cut back by 3 bases and J by 0 bases.

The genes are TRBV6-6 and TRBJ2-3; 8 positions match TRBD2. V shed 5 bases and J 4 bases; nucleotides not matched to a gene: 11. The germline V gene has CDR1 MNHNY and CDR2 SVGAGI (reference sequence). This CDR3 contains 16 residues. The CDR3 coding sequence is TGTGCCAGCAGTAAACAGTTAGCGGGGACGGCAGATACGCAGTATTTT. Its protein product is CASSKQLAGTADTQYF.

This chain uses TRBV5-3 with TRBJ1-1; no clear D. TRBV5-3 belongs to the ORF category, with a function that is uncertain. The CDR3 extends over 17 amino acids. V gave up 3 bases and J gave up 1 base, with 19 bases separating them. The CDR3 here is CARSWAARGRKNTEAFF. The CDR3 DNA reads TGTGCCAGAAGCTGGGCAGCCAGAGGGCGGAAGAACACTGAAGCTTTCTTT.

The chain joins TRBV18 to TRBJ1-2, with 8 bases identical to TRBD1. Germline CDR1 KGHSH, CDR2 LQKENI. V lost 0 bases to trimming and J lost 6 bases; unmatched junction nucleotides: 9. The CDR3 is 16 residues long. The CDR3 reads CASSPPAGGSGDGYTF. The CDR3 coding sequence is TGTGCCAGCTCACCACCGGCAGGGGGCTCGGGCGATGGCTACACCTTC.

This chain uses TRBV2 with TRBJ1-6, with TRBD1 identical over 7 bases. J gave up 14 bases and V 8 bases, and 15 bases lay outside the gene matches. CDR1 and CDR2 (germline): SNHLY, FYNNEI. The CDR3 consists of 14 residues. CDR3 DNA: TGTGCCAGCCACCCGTTAGGGCCCGGACAGGCCCTCCACTTT. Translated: CASHPLGPGQALHF.

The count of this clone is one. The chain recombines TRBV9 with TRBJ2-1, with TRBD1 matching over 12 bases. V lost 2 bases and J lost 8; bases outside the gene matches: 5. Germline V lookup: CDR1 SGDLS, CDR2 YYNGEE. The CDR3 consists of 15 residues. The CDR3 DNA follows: TGTGCCAGCAGCGTCCCCGGGACAGGGGGCGATGAGCAGTTCTTC. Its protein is CASSVPGTGGDEQFF.

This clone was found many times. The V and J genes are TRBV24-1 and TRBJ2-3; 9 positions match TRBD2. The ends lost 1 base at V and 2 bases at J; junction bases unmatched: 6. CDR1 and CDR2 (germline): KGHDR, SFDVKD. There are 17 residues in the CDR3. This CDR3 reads CATSDFKREVNTDTQYF. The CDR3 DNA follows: TGTGCCACCAGTGATTTCAAGCGGGAGGTGAACACAGATACGCAGTATTTT.

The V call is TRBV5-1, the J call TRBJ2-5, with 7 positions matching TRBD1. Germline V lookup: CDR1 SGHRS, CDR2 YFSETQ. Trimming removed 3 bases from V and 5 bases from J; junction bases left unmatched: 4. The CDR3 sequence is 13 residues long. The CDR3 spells CASSSTGVETQYF. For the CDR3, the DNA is TGCGCCAGCAGCTCCACAGGGGTGGAGACCCAGTACTTC.

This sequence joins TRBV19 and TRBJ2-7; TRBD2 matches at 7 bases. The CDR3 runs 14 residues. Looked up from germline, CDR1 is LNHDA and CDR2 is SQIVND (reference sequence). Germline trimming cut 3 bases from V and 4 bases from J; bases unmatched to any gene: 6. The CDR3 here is CASSISASGYEQYF. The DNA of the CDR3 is TGTGCCAGTAGTATCAGCGCTAGCGGTTACGAGCAGTACTTC.

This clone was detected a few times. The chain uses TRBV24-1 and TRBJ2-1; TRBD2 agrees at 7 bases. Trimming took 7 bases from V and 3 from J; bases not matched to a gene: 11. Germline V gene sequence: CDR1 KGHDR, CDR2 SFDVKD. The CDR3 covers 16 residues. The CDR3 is CATRGGRGTLYNEQFF. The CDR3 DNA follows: TGTGCCACCAGGGGAGGGCGGGGCACTCTCTACAATGAGCAGTTCTTC.

The CDR3 coding sequence is TGTGCCAGCAGTTATGAGGGGGCCTTGAATCAGCCCCAGCATTTT. Its protein is CASSYEGALNQPQHF. The V gene is TRBV28, the J gene TRBJ1-5, with 7 nucleotides matching TRBD1. The germline CDR1 and CDR2 sequences are MDHEN and SYDVKM. There are 15 residues in the CDR3. J lost 4 bases, V lost 4 bases, and 7 bases had no gene match.

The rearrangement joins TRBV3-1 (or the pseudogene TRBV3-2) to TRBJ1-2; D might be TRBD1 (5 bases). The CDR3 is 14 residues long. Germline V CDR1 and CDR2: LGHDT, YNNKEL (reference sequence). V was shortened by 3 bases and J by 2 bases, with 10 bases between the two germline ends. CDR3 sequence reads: CASSQNSGNYGYTF. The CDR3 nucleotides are TGTGCCAGCAGCCAGAACTCAGGGAACTATGGCTACACCTTC.

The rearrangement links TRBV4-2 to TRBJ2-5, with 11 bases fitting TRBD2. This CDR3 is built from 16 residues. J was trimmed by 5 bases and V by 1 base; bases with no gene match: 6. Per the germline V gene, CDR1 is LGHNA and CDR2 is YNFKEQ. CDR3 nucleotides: TGTGCCAGCAGCCAAGTCACTAGCGGGGGTCTTGAGACCCAGTACTTC. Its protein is CASSQVTSGGLETQYF.

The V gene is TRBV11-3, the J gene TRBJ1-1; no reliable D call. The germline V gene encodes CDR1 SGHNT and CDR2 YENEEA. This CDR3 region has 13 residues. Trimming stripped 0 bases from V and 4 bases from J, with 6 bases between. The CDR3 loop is CASSLESRTEAFF. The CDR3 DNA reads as TGTGCCAGCAGCTTAGAATCCCGCACTGAAGCTTTCTTT. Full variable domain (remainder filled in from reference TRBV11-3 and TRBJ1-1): EAGVVQSPRYKIIEKKQPVAFWCNPISGHNTLYWYLQNLGQGPELLIRYENEEAVDDSQLPKDRFSAERLKGVDSTLKIQPAELGDSAVYLCASSLESRTEAFFGQGTRLTVV.